This TCR beta chain emerged from a study of control samples from healthy donors and cancer patients. Profiled with immunoSEQ multiplex PCR; TCRdb holds only in-frame clones, not every one. Seen here are 100,000 to 150,000 clones, 80% to 95% observed once, and the top ten hold 0.55% to 0.6%. The germline gives CDR1 GTSNPN, CDR2 SVGIG (reference sequence). This CDR3 contains 13 residues. V was clipped by 2 bases and J by 6 bases, with 8 bases between them. The source material was PBMCs. The TCR originated in a man at least 80 years old with head and neck cancer. The chain joins TRBV30 to TRBJ1-6; weak D call: TRBD1 (5 bases). The DNA for the CDR3 is TGTGCCTGGAGTCTGCAGGGTAATTCACCCCTCCACTTT. Residues: CAWSLQGNSPLHF.